These T cell receptor beta chains were read from a single sample in a study of T-cell memory formation after mild COVID-19. In TCRdb, the 5' RACE reads were re-called with MiXCR into one record per CDR3 protein. The sample has about 290,000 distinct CDR3 sequences, about a sixth seen once. The specimen was PBMCs or a T cell subset sorted from them (not recorded which). These receptors all come from a man aged 18 to 30 who had mild COVID-19 (a few samples of this study predate the infection). Cell type and time point are not known. CDR3s include the opening cysteine and the closing phenylalanine or tryptophan. A D gene is named only where the DNA matches it firmly. Size tells how often a clone was seen (once, few, many) or the class of an expanded clone, and some rows leave it out.

V	length	J	size	D	DNA	CDR3
TRBV11-3	11	TRBJ2-3	.	.	TGTGCCAGCAGCTTAGGGAGTACGCAGTATTTT	CASSLGSTQYF
TRBV4-1	14	TRBJ1-1	many	.	TGCGCCAGCAGCCTAAGGACTCTGGGCACTGAAGCTTTCTTT	CASSLRTLGTEAFF
TRBV5-6	15	TRBJ2-3	few	.	TGTGCCAGCAGCTTGGGCGGCAGGGGTTCAGATACGCAGTATTTT	CASSLGGRGSDTQYF
TRBV6-6	16	TRBJ2-4	many	TRBD2	TGTGCCAGCAGTTCCGCGGGGGGGTTAGCCAAAAACATTCAGTACTTC	CASSSAGGLAKNIQYF
TRBV24-1	15	TRBJ2-3	few	.	TGTGCCACCAGTGATATCCAGGGTTGGACAGATACGCAGTATTTT	CATSDIQGWTDTQYF
TRBV7-9	14	TRBJ2-5	.	.	TGTGCCAGCAGCCCCACAGGGCCCGGAGAGACCCAGTACTTC	CASSPTGPGETQYF
TRBV20-1	13	TRBJ2-5	few	TRBD1	TGCAGTGCTCCACCAACAGGGGAAGAGACCCAGTACTTC	CSAPPTGEETQYF
TRBV11-2	15	TRBJ2-1	.	TRBD2	TGTGCCAGCAGCCCCACCGGGGGGGCCTACAATGAGCAGTTCTTC	CASSPTGGAYNEQFF
TRBV4-2	15	TRBJ2-5	.	TRBD1	TGTGCCAGCAGCGCACAGGGGATGTACCAAGAGACCCAGTACTTC	CASSAQGMYQETQYF
TRBV4-2	17	TRBJ2-1	few	.	TGTGCCAGCAGCCAAGATCAAGGCGGGGGCCTTAGGGATGAGCAGTTCTTC	CASSQDQGGGLRDEQFF